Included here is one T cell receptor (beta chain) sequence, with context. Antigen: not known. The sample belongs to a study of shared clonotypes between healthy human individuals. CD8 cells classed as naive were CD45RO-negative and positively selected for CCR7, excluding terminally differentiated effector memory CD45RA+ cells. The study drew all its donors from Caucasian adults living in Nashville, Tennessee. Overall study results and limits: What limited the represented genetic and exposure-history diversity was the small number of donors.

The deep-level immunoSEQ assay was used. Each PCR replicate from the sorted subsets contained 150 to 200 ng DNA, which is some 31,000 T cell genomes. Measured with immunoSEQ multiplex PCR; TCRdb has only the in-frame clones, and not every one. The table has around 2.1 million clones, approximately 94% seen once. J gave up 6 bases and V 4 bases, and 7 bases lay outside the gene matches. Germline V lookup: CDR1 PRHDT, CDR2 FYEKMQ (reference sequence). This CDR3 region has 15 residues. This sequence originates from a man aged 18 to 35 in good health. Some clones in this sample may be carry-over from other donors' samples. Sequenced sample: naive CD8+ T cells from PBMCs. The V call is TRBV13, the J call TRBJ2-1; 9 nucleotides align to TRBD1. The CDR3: CASSSTGTGSNEQFF. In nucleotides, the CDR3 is TGTGCCAGCAGCTCTACCGGGACAGGGAGCAATGAGCAGTTCTTC.